This T cell receptor beta chain was recorded in a study of shared clonotypes between healthy human individuals. Study-level information: Three plates each covered CD4 naive and memory; CD8 naive two, CD8 memory one.

Produced via immunoSEQ multiplex PCR; TCRdb's table is partial and in-frame only. The sample lists a few hundred thousand clones; less than 97% were seen once. The ends were cut back, 4 bases at V and 3 bases at J, with 8 bases in the middle. CDR3 length: 13 amino acids. The germline CDR1 and CDR2 sequences are SGHNT and YYREEE (reference sequence). Naive CD8 isolation took CD45RO-negative cells positively selected for CCR7 and excluded terminally differentiated effector memory CD45RA+ cells. The clonotype comes from a woman aged 30 to 39 in good health. Sequences were obtained from naive CD8+ T cells sorted from blood. The chain is built from TRBV5-4 and TRBJ1-3; D is unclear. The CDR3 here is CASSPSDGNTIYF. CDR3 nucleotide sequence: TGTGCCAGCAGCCCGTCCGATGGAAACACCATATATTTT.